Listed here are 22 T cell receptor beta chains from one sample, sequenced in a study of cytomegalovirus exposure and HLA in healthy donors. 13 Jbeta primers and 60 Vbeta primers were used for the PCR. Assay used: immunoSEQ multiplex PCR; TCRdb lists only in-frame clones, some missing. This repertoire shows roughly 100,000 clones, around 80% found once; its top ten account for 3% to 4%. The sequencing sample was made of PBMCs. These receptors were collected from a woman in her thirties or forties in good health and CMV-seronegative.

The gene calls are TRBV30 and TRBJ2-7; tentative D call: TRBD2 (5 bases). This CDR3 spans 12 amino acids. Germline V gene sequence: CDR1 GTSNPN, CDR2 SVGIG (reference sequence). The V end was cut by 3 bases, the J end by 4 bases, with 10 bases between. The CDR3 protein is CAWREDGYEQYF. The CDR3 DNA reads TGTGCCTGGAGGGAGGACGGTTACGAGCAGTACTTC.

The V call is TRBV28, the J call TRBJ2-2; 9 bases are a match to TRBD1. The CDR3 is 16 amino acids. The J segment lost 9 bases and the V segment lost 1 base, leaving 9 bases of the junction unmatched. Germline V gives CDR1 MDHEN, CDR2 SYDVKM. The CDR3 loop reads CASSLLGGQGGWELFF. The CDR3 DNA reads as TGTGCCAGCAGTTTATTGGGGGGACAGGGCGGATGGGAGCTGTTTTTT.

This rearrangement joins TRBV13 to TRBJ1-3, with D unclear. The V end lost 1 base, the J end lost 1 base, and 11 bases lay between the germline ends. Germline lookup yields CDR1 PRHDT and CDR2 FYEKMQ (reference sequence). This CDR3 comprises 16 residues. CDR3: CASSLAPTESGNTIYF. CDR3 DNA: TGTGCCAGCAGCTTAGCTCCGACGGAGTCTGGAAACACCATATATTTT.

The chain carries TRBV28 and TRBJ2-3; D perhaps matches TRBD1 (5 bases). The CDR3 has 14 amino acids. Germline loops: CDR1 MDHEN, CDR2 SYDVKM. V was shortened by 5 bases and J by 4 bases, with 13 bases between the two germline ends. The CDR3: CASSTPNRPDTQYF. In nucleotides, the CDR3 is TGTGCCAGCAGTACCCCTAACAGGCCAGATACGCAGTATTTT.

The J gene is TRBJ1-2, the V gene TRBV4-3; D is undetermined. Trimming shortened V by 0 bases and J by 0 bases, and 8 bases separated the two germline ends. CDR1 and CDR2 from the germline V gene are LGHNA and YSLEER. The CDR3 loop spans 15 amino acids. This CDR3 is CASSQDHGTNYGYTF. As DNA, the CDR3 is TGCGCCAGCAGCCAAGATCACGGTACTAACTATGGCTACACCTTC.

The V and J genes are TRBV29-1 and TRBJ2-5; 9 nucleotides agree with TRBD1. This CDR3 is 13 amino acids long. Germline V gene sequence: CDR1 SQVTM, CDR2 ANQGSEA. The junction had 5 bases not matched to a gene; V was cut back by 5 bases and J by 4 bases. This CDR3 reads CSVPGQGGETQYF. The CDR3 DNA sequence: TGCAGCGTTCCGGGACAGGGAGGAGAGACCCAGTACTTC.

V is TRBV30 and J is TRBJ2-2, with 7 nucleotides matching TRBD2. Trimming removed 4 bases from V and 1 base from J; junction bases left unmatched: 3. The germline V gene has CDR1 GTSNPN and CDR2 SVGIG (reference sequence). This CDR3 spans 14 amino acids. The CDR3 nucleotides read TGTGCCTGGACTAGCGGCCAGAACACCGGGGAGCTGTTTTTT. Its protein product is CAWTSGQNTGELFF. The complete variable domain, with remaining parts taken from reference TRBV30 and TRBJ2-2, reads SQTIHQWPATLVQPVGSPLSLECTVEGTSNPNLYWYRQAAGRGLQLLFYSVGIGQISSEVPQNLSASRPQDRQFILSSKKLLLSDSGFYLCAWTSGQNTGELFFGEGSRLTVL.

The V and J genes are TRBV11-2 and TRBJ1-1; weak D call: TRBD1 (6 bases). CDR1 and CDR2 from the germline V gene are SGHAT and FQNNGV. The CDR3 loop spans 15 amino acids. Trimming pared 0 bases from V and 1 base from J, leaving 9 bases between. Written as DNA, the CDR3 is TGTGCCAGCAGCTTAGATTGGGGGCGGAACACTGAAGCTTTCTTT. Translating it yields CASSLDWGRNTEAFF.

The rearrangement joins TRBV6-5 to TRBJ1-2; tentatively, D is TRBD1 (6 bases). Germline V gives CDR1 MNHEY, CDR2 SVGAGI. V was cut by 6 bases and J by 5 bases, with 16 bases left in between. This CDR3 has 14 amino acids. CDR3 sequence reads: CASSPSTGGYGYTF. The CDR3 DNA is TGTGCCAGCAGCCCATCGACAGGAGGTTATGGCTACACCTTC.

This CDR3 reads CASSRTRDIYDEQFF. Here the CDR3 DNA reads TGTGCCAGTAGCCGAACCCGGGACATTTACGATGAGCAGTTCTTC. The chain employs TRBV19 and TRBJ2-1; D might be TRBD1 (6 bases). Germline CDR1 reads LNHDA; CDR2 reads SQIVND (reference sequence). The V gene lost 6 bases and the J gene lost 8 bases, with 20 bases spanning the gap. The CDR3 runs 15 residues.

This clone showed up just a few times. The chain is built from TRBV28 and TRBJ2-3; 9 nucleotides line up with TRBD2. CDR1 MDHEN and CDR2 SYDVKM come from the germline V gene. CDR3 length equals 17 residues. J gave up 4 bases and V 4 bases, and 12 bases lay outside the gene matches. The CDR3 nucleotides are TGTGCCAGCAGTTCCCCCTTTGATAGCGGGAGATCAGATACGCAGTATTTT. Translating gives CASSSPFDSGRSDTQYF.

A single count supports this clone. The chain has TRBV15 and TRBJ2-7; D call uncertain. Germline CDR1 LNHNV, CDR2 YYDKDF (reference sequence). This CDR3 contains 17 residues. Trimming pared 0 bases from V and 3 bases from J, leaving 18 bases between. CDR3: CATSRDAGLGKNYEQYF. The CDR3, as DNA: TGTGCCACCAGCAGAGATGCCGGCCTGGGCAAGAACTACGAGCAGTACTTC.

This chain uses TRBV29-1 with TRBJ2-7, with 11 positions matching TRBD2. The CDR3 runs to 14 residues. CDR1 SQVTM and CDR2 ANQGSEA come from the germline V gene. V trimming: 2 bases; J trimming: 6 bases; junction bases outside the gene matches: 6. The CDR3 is CSVEPRGLAGEQYF. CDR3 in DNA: TGCAGCGTTGAACCCCGTGGACTAGCGGGCGAGCAGTACTTC.

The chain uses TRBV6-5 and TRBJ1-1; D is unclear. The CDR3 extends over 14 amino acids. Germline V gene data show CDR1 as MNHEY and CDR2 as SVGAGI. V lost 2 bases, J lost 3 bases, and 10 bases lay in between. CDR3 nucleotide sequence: TGTGCCAGCAGTTACAATGGAGAGTACACTGAAGCTTTCTTT. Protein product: CASSYNGEYTEAFF.

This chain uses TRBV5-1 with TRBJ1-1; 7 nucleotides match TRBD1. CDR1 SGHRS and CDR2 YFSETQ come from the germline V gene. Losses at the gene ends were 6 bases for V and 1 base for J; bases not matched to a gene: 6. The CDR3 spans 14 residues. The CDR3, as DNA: TGCGCCAGCAATACGGGACAGAAGAACACTGAAGCTTTCTTT. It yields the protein CASNTGQKNTEAFF.

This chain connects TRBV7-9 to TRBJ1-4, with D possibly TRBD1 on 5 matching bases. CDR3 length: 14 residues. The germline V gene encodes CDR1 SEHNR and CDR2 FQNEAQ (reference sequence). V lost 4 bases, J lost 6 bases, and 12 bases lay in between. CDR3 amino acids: CASSSQGADEKLFF. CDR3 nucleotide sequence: TGTGCCAGCAGCTCGCAAGGGGCGGATGAAAAACTGTTTTTT.

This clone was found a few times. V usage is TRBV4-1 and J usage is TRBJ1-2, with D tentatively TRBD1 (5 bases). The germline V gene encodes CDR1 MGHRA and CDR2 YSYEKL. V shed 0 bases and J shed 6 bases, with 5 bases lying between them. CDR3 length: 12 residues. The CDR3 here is CASSQEGDGYTF. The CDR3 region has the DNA TGCGCCAGCAGCCAAGAAGGGGATGGCTACACCTTC.

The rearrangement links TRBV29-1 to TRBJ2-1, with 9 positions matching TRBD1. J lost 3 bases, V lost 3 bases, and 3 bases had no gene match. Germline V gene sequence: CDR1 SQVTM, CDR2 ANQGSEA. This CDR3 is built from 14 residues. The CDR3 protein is CSVDPTGGYNEQFF. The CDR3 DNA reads TGCAGCGTTGACCCGACAGGGGGCTACAATGAGCAGTTCTTC.

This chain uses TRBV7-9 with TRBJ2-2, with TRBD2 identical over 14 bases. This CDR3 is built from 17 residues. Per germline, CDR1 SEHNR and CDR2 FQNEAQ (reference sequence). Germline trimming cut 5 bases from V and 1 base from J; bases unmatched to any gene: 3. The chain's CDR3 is CASSRTSGGRNTGELFF. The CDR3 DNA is TGTGCCAGCAGCCGGACTAGCGGGGGGCGGAACACCGGGGAGCTGTTTTTT.

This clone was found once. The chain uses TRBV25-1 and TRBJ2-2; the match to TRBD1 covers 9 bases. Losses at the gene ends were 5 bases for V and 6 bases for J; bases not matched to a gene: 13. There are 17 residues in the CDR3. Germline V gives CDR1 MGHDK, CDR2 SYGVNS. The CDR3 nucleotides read TGTGCCAGCAGTCCCCCGTGGGGACAGGGTGTCGCCGGGGAGCTGTTTTTT. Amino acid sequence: CASSPPWGQGVAGELFF.

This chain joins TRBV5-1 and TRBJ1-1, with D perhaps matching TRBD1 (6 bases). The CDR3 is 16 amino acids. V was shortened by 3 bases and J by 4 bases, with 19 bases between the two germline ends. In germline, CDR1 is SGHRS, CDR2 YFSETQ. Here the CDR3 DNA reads TGCGCCAGCAGCTCCACCAGGGGAGAAAGGAGCACTGAAGCTTTCTTT. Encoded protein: CASSSTRGERSTEAFF.

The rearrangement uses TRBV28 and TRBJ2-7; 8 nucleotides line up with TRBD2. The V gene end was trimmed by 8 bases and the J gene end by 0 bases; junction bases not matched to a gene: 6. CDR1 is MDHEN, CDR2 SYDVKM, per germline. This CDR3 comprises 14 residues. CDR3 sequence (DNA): TGTGCCAGCGTTCCTAGCGGGTCCTCCTACGAGCAGTACTTC. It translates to CASVPSGSSYEQYF.